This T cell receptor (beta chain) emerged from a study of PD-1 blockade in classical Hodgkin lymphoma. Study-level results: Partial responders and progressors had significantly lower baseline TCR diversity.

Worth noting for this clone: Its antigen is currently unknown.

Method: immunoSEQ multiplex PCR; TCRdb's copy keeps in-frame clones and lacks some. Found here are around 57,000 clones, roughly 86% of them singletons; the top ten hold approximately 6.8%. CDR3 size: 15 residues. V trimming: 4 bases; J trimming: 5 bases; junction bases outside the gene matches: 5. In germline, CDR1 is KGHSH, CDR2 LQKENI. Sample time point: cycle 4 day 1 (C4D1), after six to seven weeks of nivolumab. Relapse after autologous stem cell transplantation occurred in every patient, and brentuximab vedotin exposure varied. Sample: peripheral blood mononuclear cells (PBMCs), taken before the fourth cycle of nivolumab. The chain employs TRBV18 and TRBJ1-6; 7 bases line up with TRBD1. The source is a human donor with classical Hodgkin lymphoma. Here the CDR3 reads CASSQRQGNNSPLHF. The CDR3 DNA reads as TGTGCCAGCTCACAAAGACAGGGAAATAATTCACCCCTCCACTTT.